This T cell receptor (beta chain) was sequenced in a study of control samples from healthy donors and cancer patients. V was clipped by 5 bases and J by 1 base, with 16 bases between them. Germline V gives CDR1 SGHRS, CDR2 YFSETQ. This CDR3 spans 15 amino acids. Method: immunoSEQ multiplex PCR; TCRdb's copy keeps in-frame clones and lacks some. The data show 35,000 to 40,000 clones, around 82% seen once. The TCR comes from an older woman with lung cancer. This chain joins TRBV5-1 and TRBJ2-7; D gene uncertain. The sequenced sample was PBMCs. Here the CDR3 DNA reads TGCGCCAGCAGTTCCACCTTCAGAGGTTCCTACGAGCAGTACTTC. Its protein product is CASSSTFRGSYEQYF.